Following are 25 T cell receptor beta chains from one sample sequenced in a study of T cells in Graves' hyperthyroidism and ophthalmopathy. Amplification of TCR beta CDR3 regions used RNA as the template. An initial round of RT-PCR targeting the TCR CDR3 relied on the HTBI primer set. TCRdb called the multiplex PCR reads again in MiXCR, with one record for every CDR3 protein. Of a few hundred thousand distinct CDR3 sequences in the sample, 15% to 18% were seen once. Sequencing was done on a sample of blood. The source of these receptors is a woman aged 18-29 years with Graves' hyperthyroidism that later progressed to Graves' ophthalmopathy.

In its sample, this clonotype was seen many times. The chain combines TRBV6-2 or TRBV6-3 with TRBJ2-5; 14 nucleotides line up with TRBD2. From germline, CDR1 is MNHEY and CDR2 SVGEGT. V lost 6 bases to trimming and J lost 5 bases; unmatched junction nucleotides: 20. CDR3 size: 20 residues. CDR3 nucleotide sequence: TGTGCCAGCAGAAAGCGGCCGGGACTAGCGGGAGTTCTGGCCAGGGAGACCCAGTACTTC. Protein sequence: CASRKRPGLAGVLARETQYF.

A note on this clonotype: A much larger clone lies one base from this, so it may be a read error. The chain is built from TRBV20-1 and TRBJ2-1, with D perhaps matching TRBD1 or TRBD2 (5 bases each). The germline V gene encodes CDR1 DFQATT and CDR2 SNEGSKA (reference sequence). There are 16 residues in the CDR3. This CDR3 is CSARDGAGSSNNEQFF. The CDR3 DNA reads TGCAGTGCTAGAGATGGAGCAGGGAGCTCCAACAATGAGCAGTTCTTC.

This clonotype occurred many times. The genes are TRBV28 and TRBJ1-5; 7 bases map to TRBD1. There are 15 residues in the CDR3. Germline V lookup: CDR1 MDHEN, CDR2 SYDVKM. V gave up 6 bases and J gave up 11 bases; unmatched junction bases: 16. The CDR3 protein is CASSPDRESQSTQHF. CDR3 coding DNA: TGTGCCAGCAGCCCAGACAGGGAAAGCCAATCAACCCAGCATTTT.

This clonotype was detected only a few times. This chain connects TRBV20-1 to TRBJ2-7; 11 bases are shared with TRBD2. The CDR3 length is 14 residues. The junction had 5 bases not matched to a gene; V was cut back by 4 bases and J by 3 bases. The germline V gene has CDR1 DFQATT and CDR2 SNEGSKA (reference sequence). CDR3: CSAMLTSGSYEQYF. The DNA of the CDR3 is TGCAGTGCTATGCTAACTAGCGGGAGCTACGAGCAGTACTTC.

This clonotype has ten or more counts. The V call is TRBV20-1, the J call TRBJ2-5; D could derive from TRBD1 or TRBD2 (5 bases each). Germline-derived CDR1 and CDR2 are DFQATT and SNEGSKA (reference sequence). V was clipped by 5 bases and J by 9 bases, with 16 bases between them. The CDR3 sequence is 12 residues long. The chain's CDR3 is CSASRDRRSQYF. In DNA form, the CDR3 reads TGCAGTGCTTCTAGGGACCGCAGGTCCCAGTACTTC.

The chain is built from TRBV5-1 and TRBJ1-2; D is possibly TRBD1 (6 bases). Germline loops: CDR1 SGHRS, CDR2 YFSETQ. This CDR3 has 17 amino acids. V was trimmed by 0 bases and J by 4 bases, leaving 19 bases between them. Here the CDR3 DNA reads TGCGCCAGCAGCTTGGACGGACAGAGTGCAGGCGGCTATGGCTACACCTTC. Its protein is CASSLDGQSAGGYGYTF.

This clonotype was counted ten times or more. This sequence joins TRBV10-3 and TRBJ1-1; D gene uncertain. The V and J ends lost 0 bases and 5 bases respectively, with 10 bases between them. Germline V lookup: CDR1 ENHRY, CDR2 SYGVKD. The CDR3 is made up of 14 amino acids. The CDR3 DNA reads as TGTGCCATCAGTGAGTCGACGTTGGGGACTGAAGCTTTCTTT. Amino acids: CAISESTLGTEAFF.

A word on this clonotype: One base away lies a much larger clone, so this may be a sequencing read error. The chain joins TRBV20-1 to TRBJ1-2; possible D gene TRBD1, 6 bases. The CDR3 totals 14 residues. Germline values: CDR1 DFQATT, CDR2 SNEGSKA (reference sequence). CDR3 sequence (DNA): TGCAGTGCTAGAGATCTAGGGGGAAGAGGCGGCTGCACCTTC. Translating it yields CSARDLGGRGGCTF.

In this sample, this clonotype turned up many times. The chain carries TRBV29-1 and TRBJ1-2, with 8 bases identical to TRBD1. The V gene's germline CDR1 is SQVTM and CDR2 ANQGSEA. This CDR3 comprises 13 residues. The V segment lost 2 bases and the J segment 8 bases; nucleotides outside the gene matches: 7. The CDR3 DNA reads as TGCAGCGTTGAAAATCAGGGGGCGCAGGGCTACACCTTC. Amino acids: CSVENQGAQGYTF.

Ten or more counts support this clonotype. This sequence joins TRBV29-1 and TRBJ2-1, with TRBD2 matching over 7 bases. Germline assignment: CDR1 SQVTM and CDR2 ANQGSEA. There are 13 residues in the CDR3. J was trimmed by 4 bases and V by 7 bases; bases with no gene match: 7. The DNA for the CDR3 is TGCAGCGCTGGGGGGGACCAATACAATGAGCAGTTCTTC. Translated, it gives CSAGGDQYNEQFF.

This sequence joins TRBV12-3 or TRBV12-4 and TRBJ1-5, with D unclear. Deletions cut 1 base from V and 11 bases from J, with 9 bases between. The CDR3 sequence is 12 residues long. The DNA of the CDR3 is TGTGCCAGCAGTTTAGGAGGCACGGCCCAGCATTTT. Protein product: CASSLGGTAQHF.

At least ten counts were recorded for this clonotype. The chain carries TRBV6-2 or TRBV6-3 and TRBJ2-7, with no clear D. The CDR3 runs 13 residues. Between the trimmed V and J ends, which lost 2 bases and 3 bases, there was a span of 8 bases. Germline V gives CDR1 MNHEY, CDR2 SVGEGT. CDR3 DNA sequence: TGTGCCAGCAGTTACCTGTCGGGCTACGAGCAGTACTTC. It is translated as CASSYLSGYEQYF.

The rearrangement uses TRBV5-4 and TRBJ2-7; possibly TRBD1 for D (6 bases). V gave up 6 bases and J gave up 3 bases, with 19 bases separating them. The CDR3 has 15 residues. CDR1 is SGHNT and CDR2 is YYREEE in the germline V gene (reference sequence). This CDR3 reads CASTLAGQGIYEQYF. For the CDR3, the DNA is TGTGCCAGCACCCTAGCAGGGCAGGGGATCTACGAGCAGTACTTC. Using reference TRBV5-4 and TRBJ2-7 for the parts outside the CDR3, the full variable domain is ETGVTQSPTHLIKTRGQQVTLRCSSQSGHNTVSWYQQALGQGPQFIFQYYREEENGRGNFPPRFSGLQFPNYSSELNVNALELDDSALYLCASTLAGQGIYEQYFGPGTRLTVT.

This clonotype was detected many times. The chain's CDR3 is CASSPTSTAYGYTF. The CDR3, as DNA: TGTGCCAGCAGCCCGACATCGACGGCATATGGCTACACCTTC. The V and J genes are TRBV28 and TRBJ1-2; unclear D gene. Germline values: CDR1 MDHEN, CDR2 SYDVKM. The V end was cut by 6 bases, the J end by 5 bases, with 16 bases between. CDR3 length: 14 residues.

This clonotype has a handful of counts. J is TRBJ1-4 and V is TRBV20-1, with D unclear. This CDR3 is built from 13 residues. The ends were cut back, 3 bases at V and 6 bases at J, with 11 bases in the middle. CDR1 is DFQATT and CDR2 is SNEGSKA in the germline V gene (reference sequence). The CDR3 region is CSASPPADEKLFF. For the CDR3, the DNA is TGCAGTGCTAGTCCCCCCGCGGATGAAAAACTGTTTTTT.

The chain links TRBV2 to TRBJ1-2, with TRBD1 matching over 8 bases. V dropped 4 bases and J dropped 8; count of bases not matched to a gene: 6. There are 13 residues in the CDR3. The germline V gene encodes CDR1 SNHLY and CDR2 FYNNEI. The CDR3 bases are TGTGCCAGCAGTGTCCAGGGGGCGGGAGGCTACACCTTC. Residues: CASSVQGAGGYTF.

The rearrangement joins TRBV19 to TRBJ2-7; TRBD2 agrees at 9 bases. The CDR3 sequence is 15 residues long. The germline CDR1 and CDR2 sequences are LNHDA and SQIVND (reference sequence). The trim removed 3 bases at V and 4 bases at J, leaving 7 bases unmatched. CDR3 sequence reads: CASSIQIAGEYEQYF. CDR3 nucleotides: TGTGCCAGTAGTATCCAGATAGCGGGAGAGTACGAGCAGTACTTC.

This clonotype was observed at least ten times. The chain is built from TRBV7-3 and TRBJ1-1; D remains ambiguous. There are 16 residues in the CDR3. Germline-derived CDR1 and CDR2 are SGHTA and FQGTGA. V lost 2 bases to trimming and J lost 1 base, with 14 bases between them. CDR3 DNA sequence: TGTGCCAGCAGCTTACGGCCCGTCTACGGGAACACTGAAGCTTTCTTT. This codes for CASSLRPVYGNTEAFF.

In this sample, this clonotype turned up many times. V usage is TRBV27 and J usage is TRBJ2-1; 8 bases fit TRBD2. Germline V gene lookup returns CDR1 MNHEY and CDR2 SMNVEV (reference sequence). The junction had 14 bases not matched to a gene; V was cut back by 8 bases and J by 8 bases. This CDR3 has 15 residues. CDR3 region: CASGLAGWVGYEQFF. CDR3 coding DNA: TGTGCCAGCGGATTAGCGGGGTGGGTCGGTTATGAGCAGTTCTTC.

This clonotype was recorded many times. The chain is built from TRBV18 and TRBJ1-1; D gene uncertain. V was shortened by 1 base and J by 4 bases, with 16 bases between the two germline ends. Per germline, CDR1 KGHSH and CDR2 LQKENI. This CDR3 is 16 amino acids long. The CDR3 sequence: CASSPQFEGKITEAFF. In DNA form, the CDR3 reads TGTGCCAGCTCACCACAATTTGAGGGAAAAATCACTGAAGCTTTCTTT. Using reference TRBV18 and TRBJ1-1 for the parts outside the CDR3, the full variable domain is NAGVMQNPRHLVRRRGQEARLRCSPMKGHSHVYWYRQLPEEGLKFMVYLQKENIIDESGMPKERFSAEFPKEGPSILRIQQVVRGDSAAYFCASSPQFEGKITEAFFGQGTRLTVV.

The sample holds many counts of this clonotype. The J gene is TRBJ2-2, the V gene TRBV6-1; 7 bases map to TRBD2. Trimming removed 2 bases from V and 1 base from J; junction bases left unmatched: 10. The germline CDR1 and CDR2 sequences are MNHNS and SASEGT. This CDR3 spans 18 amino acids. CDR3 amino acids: CASSETAGAVWNTGELFF. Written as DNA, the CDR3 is TGTGCCAGCAGTGAAACGGCGGGAGCCGTTTGGAACACCGGGGAGCTGTTTTTT.

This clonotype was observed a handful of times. The CDR3 is CASSRVAGAGNEQFF. CDR3 DNA: TGTGCCAGCAGCCGAGTAGCGGGAGCTGGCAATGAGCAGTTCTTC. V and J are TRBV3-1 and TRBJ2-1; 9 positions match TRBD2. The CDR3 loop spans 15 amino acids. V gave up 4 bases and J gave up 6 bases; unmatched junction bases: 7. CDR1 LGHDT and CDR2 YNNKEL come from the germline V gene (reference sequence).

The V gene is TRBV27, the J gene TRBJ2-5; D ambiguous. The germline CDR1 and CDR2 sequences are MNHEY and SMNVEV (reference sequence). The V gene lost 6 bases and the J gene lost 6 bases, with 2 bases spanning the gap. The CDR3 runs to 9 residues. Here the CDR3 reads CASRQTQYF. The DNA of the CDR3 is TGTGCCAGCAGACAGACCCAGTACTTC.

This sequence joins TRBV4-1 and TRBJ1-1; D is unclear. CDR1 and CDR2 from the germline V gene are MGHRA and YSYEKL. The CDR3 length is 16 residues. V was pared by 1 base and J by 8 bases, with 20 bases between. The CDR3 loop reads CASSQVPPARVTEAFF. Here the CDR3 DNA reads TGCGCCAGCAGCCAAGTCCCTCCCGCACGGGTGACCGAAGCTTTCTTT.

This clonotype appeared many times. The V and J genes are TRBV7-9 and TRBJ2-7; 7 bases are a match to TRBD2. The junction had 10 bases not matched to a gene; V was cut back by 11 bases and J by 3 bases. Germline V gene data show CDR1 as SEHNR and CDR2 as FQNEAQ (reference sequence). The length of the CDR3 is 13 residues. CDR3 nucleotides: TGTGCCGCTGGGGGGGAGGTGGGCTACGAGCAGTACTTC. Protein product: CAAGGEVGYEQYF.